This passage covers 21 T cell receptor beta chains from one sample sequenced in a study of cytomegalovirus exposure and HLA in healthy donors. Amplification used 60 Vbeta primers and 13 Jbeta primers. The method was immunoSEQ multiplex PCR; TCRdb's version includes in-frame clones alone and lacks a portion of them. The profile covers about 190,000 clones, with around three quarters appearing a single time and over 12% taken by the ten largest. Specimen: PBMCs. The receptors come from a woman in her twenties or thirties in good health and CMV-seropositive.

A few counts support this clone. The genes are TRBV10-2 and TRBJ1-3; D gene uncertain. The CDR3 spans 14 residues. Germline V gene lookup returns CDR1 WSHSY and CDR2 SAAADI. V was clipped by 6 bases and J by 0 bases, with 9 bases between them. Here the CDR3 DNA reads TGCGCCAGCAGGGCGCCGGGCTCTGGAAACACCATATATTTT. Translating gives CASRAPGSGNTIYF.

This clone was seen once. CDR3 DNA: TGCGCCAGCAGTGAGAGCTGGAGGGGTTCACCCCTCCACTTT. It is translated as CASSESWRGSPLHF. V and J are TRBV10-1 and TRBJ1-6; D may be TRBD1 (5 bases). Trimming shortened V by 2 bases and J by 9 bases, and 11 bases separated the two germline ends. Per the germline V gene, CDR1 is WNHNN and CDR2 is SYGVQD (reference sequence). The CDR3 consists of 14 residues.

DNA for the CDR3: TGTGCCAGCAGCTTCGGACAGAGTAATTCACCCCTCCACTTT. This gives the protein CASSFGQSNSPLHF. V gene TRBV7-2 combines with J gene TRBJ1-6; maybe TRBD1 (6 bases). CDR3 length: 14 residues. The germline V and J ends were trimmed by 3 bases and 6 bases, with 9 bases remaining between them. CDR1 and CDR2 (germline): SGHTA, FQGNSA.

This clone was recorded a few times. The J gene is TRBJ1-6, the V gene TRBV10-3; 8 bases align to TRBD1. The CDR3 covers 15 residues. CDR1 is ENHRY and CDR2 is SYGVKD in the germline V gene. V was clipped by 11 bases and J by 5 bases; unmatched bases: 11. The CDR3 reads CAAAGGDGNNSPLHF. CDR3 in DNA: TGTGCCGCAGCAGGGGGCGACGGCAATAATTCACCCCTCCACTTT.

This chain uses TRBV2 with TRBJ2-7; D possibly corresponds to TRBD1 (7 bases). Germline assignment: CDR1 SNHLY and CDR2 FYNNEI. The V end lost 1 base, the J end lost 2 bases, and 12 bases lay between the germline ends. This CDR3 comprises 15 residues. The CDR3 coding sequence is TGTGCCAGCAGTGAAGAAAGGAGGGGGCCCTACGAGCAGTACTTC. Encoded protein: CASSEERRGPYEQYF.

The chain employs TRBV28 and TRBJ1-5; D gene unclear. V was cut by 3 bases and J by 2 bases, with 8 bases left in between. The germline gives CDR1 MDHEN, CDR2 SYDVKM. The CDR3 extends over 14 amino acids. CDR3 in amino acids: CASSLSEGNQPQHF. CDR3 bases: TGTGCCAGCAGTTTGAGTGAGGGCAATCAGCCCCAGCATTTT.

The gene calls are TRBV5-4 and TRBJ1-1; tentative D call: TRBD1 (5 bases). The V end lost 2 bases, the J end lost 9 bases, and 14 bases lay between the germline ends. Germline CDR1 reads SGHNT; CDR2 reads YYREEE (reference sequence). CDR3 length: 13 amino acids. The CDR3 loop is CASSFRGSAQAFF. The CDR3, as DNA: TGTGCCAGCAGCTTCCGGGGGAGTGCACAAGCTTTCTTT.

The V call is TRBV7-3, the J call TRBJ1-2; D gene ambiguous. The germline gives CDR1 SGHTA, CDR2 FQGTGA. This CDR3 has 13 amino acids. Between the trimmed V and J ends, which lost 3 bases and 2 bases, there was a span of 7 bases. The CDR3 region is CASSLGGNYGYTF. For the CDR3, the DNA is TGTGCCAGCAGCTTGGGCGGGAACTATGGCTACACCTTC.

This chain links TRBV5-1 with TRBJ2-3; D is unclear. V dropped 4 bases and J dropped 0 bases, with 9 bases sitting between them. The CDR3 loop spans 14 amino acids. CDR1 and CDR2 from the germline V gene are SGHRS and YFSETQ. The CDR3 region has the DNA TGCGCCAGCAGCCCTGAGGCGAGCACAGATACGCAGTATTTT. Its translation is CASSPEASTDTQYF.

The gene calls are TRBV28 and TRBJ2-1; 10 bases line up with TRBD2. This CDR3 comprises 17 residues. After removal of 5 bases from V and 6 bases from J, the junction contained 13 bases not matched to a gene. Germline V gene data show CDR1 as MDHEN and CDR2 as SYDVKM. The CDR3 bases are TGTGCCAGCAGTCTGGACCCGGGACTAGCGTTAACCAATGAGCAGTTCTTC. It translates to CASSLDPGLALTNEQFF.

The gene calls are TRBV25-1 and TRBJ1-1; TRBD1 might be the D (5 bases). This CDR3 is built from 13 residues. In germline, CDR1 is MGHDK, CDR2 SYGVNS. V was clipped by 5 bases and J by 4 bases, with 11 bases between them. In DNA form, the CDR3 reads TGTGCCAGCAGTCGGGGGAGGAGCACTGAAGCTTTCTTT. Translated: CASSRGRSTEAFF. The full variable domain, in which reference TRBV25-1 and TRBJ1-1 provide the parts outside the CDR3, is EADIYQTPRYLVIGTGKKITLECSQTMGHDKMYWYQQDPGMELHLIHYSYGVNSTEKGDLSSESTVSRIRTEHFPLTLESARPSHTSQYLCASSRGRSTEAFFGQGTRLTVV.

This chain's CDR3 is CASSQDGTRLTDTQYF. The CDR3 DNA follows: TGTGCCAGCAGCCAAGATGGGACTAGGCTCACAGATACGCAGTATTTT. The rearrangement links TRBV4-2 to TRBJ2-3; 8 nucleotides line up with TRBD2. The CDR3 totals 16 residues. V dropped 0 bases and J dropped 2; count of bases not matched to a gene: 4. Germline V gives CDR1 LGHNA, CDR2 YNFKEQ.

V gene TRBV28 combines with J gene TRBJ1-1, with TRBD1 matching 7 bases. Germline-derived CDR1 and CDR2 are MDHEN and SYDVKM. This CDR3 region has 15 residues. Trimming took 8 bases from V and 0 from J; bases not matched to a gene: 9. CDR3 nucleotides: TGTGCCAGCGCAGTAAGGGGGCCCTTGAACACTGAAGCTTTCTTT. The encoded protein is CASAVRGPLNTEAFF.

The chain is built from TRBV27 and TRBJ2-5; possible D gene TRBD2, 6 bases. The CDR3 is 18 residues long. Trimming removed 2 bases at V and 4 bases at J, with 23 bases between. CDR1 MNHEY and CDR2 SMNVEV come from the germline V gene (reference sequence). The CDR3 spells CASSLRKDYPSVAETQYF. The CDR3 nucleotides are TGTGCCAGCAGTTTAAGGAAGGACTACCCCTCGGTCGCAGAGACCCAGTACTTC.

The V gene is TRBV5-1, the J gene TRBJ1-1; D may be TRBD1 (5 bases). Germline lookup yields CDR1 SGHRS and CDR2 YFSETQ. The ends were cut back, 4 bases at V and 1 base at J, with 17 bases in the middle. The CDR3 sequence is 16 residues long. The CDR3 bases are TGCGCCAGCAGCACGGGACTGATTGGGTGGAACACTGAAGCTTTCTTT. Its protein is CASSTGLIGWNTEAFF.

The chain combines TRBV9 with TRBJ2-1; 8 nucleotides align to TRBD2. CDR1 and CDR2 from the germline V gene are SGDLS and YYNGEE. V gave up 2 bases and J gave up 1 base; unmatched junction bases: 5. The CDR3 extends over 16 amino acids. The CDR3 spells CASSVGSGSSYNEQFF. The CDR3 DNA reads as TGTGCCAGCAGCGTGGGGAGCGGGAGTTCCTACAATGAGCAGTTCTTC.

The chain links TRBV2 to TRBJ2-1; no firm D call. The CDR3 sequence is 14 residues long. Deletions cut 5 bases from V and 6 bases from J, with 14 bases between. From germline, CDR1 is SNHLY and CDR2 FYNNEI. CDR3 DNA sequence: TGTGCCAGCAGTCCCAGGCCCCGCCTCAATGAGCAGTTCTTC. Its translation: CASSPRPRLNEQFF.

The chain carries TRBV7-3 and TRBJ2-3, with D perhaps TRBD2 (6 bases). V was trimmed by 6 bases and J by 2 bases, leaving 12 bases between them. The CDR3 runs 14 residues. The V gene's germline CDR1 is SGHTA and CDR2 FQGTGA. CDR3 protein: CASSREPNTDTQYF. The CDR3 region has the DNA TGTGCCAGCAGTCGGGAGCCCAACACAGATACGCAGTATTTT. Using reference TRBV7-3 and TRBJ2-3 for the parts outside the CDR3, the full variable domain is GAGVSQTPSNKVTEKGKYVELRCDPISGHTALYWYRQSLGQGPEFLIYFQGTGAADDSGLPNDRFFAVRPEGSVSTLKIQRTERGDSAVYLCASSREPNTDTQYFGPGTRLTVL.

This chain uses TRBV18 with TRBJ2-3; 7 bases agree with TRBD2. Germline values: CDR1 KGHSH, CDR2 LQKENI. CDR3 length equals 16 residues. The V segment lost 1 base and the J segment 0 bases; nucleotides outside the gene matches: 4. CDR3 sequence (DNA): TGTGCCAGCTCACCACAGACTAGCATCAGCACAGATACGCAGTATTTT. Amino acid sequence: CASSPQTSISTDTQYF.

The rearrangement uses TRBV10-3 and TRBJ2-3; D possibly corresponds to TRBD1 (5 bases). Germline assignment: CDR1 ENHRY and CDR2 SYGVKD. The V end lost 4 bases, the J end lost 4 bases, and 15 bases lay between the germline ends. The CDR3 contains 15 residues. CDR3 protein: CAISVTGTPADTQYF. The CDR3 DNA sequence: TGTGCCATCAGTGTTACAGGTACCCCCGCAGATACGCAGTATTTT.

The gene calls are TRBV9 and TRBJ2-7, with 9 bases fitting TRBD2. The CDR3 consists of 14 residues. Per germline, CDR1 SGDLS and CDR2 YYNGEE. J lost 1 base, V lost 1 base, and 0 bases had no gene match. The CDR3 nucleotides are TGTGCCAGCAGCGTAAGCGGGAGGTCCTACGAGCAGTACTTC. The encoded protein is CASSVSGRSYEQYF.